This T cell receptor (beta chain) emerged from a study of OX40 agonist ivuxolimab in advanced cancers. Study at large: Therapy given before enrollment (anti-PD-1, anti-PD-L1 or anti-CTLA-4) was allowed, and 30% to 50% had some.

The J segment lost 0 bases and the V segment lost 3 bases, leaving 7 bases of the junction unmatched. Germline values: CDR1 MNHEY, CDR2 SMNVEV (reference sequence). CDR3 length: 16 residues. Data came from immunoSEQ multiplex PCR; TCRdb stores just in-frame clones and leaves some out. This sample has 60,000 or so clones, with approximately 83% found just once. This TCR was recovered from an adult with an advanced solid tumor such as melanoma, head and neck, liver or kidney cancer. The sample consisted of CD4+ or CD8+ T cells sorted from blood, taken in a trial of the OX40 agonist ivuxolimab. V usage is TRBV27 and J usage is TRBJ2-7, with 8 bases aligning to TRBD1. In DNA, the CDR3 is TGTGCCAGCAGTTTGGGGTGGACAGGGAGCTCCTACGAGCAGTACTTC. This translates into CASSLGWTGSSYEQYF.